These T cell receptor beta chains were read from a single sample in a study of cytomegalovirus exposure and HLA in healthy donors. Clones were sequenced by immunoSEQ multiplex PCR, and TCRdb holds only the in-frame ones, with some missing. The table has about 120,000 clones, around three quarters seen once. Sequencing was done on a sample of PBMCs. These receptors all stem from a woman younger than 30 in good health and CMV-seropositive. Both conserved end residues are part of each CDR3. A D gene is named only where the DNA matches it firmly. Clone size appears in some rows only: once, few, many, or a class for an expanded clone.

CDR3: CASSPQRGGNEQFF; DNA: TGTGCCAGCAGCCCACAACGCGGAGGGAATGAGCAGTTCTTC; D: -; V: TRBV7-3; size: -; J: TRBJ2-1
CDR3: CASSYSTGISVWSYTF; DNA: TGTGCCAGCAGTTACTCGACAGGGATCAGTGTTTGGAGCTACACCTTC; D: TRBD1; V: TRBV6-5; size: -; J: TRBJ1-2
CDR3: CASSFPGTGGFNEQFF; DNA: TGTGCCAGCAGTTTCCCCGGGACAGGAGGCTTCAATGAGCAGTTCTTC; D: TRBD1; V: TRBV28; size: -; J: TRBJ2-1
CDR3: CAWRTKRGHNSPLHF; DNA: TGTGCCTGGAGAACCAAGAGGGGGCATAATTCACCCCTCCACTTT; D: TRBD1; V: TRBV30; size: -; J: TRBJ1-6
CDR3: CASSQGETGGVANYGYTF; DNA: TGCGCCAGCAGCCAGGGAGAGACAGGGGGCGTAGCTAACTATGGCTACACCTTC; D: TRBD1; V: TRBV4-1; size: -; J: TRBJ1-2
CDR3: CASSLVTSTDTQYF; DNA: TGCGCCAGCAGCTTGGTAACTAGTACAGATACGCAGTATTTT; D: -; V: TRBV5-1; size: -; J: TRBJ2-3
CDR3: CATSQPSAGLARGEQYF; DNA: TGTGCCACCAGCCAACCCTCCGCGGGACTAGCGCGTGGCGAGCAGTACTTC; D: TRBD2; V: TRBV15; size: -; J: TRBJ2-7
CDR3: CASSRRSGRLLDEQFF; DNA: TGCGCCAGCAGCCGGAGAAGCGGGCGGCTCCTGGATGAGCAGTTCTTC; D: -; V: TRBV4-1; size: -; J: TRBJ2-1
CDR3: CASSRRGLLDEQYF; DNA: TGTGCCTCCAGCCGGCGGGGCCTCTTAGACGAGCAGTACTTC; D: -; V: TRBV10-3; size: few; J: TRBJ2-7
CDR3: CATSRKSRDGDTGELFF; DNA: TGTGCCACCAGCAGAAAATCCCGGGATGGGGACACCGGGGAGCTGTTTTTT; D: -; V: TRBV15; size: -; J: TRBJ2-2
CDR3: CAWGLAGGLGTQYF; DNA: TGTGCCTGGGGACTAGCGGGGGGCTTGGGTACGCAGTATTTT; D: TRBD2; V: TRBV30; size: -; J: TRBJ2-3
CDR3: CASSGDWFGSYNEQFF; DNA: TGTGCCAGCAGCGGTGACTGGTTTGGCTCCTACAATGAGCAGTTCTTC; D: -; V: TRBV2; size: -; J: TRBJ2-1
CDR3: CASSVSGRANTGELFF; DNA: TGTGCCAGCAGCGTTAGCGGGAGAGCGAACACCGGGGAGCTGTTTTTT; D: TRBD2; V: TRBV9; size: -; J: TRBJ2-2
CDR3: CASSPLAGSTDTQYF; DNA: TGTGCCAGCTCACCACTAGCGGGGAGCACAGATACGCAGTATTTT; D: TRBD2; V: TRBV18; size: -; J: TRBJ2-3
CDR3: CASRLEGTDTQYF; DNA: TGCGCCAGCAGACTGGAGGGGACAGATACGCAGTATTTT; D: -; V: TRBV10-2; size: -; J: TRBJ2-3
CDR3: CASSSGQQETQYF; DNA: TGTGCCAGCAGCTCGGGACAGCAAGAGACCCAGTACTTC; D: TRBD1; V: TRBV7-3; size: -; J: TRBJ2-5
CDR3: CASRQRRALPDTQYF; DNA: TGTGCCAGCAGACAGAGGAGGGCCCTCCCAGATACGCAGTATTTT; D: -; V: TRBV7-8; size: -; J: TRBJ2-3
CDR3: CASRPGTADQPQHF; DNA: TGCGCCAGCAGGCCCGGGACAGCCGACCAGCCCCAGCATTTT; D: TRBD1; V: TRBV5-1; size: -; J: TRBJ1-5
CDR3: CASSLPSTRLQETQYF; DNA: TGTGCCAGCAGCTTGCCCTCGACAAGGCTACAAGAGACCCAGTACTTC; D: -; V: TRBV5-6; size: -; J: TRBJ2-5
CDR3: CASSLSGSFINNEQFF; DNA: TGTGCCAGCAGCTTGAGCGGGAGTTTCATCAACAATGAGCAGTTCTTC; D: TRBD2; V: TRBV5-4; size: -; J: TRBJ2-1
CDR3: CASSISGSRTDTQYF; DNA: TGTGCCAGCAGCATTAGCGGGAGTCGAACAGATACGCAGTATTTT; D: TRBD2; V: TRBV7-2; size: -; J: TRBJ2-3
CDR3: CASLLGRGGLTDTQYF; DNA: TGTGCCAGCCTTCTTGGGCGGGGGGGATTAACGGATACGCAGTATTTT; D: TRBD2; V: TRBV6-6; size: -; J: TRBJ2-3
CDR3: CASSETNNQPQHF; DNA: TGTGCCAGCTCAGAGACTAATAATCAGCCCCAGCATTTT; D: -; V: TRBV18; size: -; J: TRBJ1-5
CDR3: CASSQLAGPYNEQFF; DNA: TGCGCCAGCAGCCAACTCGCGGGGCCCTACAATGAGCAGTTCTTC; D: -; V: TRBV4-1; size: -; J: TRBJ2-1
CDR3: CASSQDHSNTEAFF; DNA: TGCGCCAGCAGCCAAGATCACAGCAACACTGAAGCTTTCTTT; D: -; V: TRBV4-1; size: -; J: TRBJ1-1
CDR3: CASSLLRAGTGKEQYF; DNA: TGTGCCAGCAGCTTATTACGTGCCGGGACAGGGAAGGAGCAGTACTTC; D: TRBD1; V: TRBV7-6; size: few; J: TRBJ2-7
CDR3: CASSVGQSWGEKLFF; DNA: TGTGCCAGCAGCGTCGGACAGTCTTGGGGTGAAAAACTGTTTTTT; D: -; V: TRBV25-1; size: -; J: TRBJ1-4
CDR3: CASSPKKRTIEAFF; DNA: TGTGCCAGCAGTCCGAAAAAACGCACAATTGAAGCTTTCTTT; D: -; V: TRBV6-6; size: -; J: TRBJ1-1
CDR3: CASSLQGFEVNTEAFF; DNA: TGTGCCAGCAGTTTACAGGGGTTCGAAGTGAACACTGAAGCTTTCTTT; D: -; V: TRBV27; size: once; J: TRBJ1-1
CDR3: CASSPGGPSTGADYTF; DNA: TGTGCCAGCAGCCCAGGGGGCCCATCGACAGGGGCGGACTACACCTTC; D: TRBD1; V: TRBV7-3; size: -; J: TRBJ1-2
CDR3: CASRWTSESTANEQYF; DNA: TGTGCAAGTCGCTGGACTAGCGAGTCGACAGCCAACGAGCAGTACTTC; D: -; V: TRBV12-2; size: few; J: TRBJ2-7
CDR3: CASSLAGDTQYF; DNA: TGTGCCAGCAGTCTAGCGGGAGATACGCAGTATTTT; D: TRBD2; V: TRBV28; size: few; J: TRBJ2-3
CDR3: CASSLAQYSYEQYF; DNA: TGTGCCAGCAGCCTCGCACAGTACTCCTACGAGCAGTACTTC; D: -; V: TRBV2; size: -; J: TRBJ2-7
CDR3: CASSIPFGTVTYEQYF; DNA: TGTGCCAGCTCAATACCGTTCGGGACAGTTACCTACGAGCAGTACTTC; D: TRBD1; V: TRBV7-9; size: -; J: TRBJ2-7
CDR3: CASSLDSYQPQHF; DNA: TGTGCCAGCAGCCTAGACAGTTATCAGCCCCAGCATTTT; D: -; V: TRBV7-3; size: -; J: TRBJ1-5
CDR3: CASSLARWGGADTEAFF; DNA: TGTGCCAGCAGCTTGGCCCGCTGGGGGGGGGCGGACACTGAAGCTTTCTTT; D: -; V: TRBV5-4; size: -; J: TRBJ1-1
CDR3: CASSIRAQGGNTIYF; DNA: TGTGCCAGTAGTATTCGGGCACAGGGGGGAAACACCATATATTTT; D: TRBD1; V: TRBV19; size: -; J: TRBJ1-3
CDR3: CASSPGRWRTITGELFF; DNA: TGTGCCAGCAGCCCCGGCCGCTGGCGGACTATCACCGGGGAGCTGTTTTTT; D: -; V: TRBV7-8; size: -; J: TRBJ2-2
CDR3: CSVVPGLAEKGGEQFF; DNA: TGCAGCGTTGTCCCGGGACTAGCGGAGAAGGGGGGTGAGCAGTTCTTC; D: TRBD2; V: TRBV29-1; size: -; J: TRBJ2-1
CDR3: CAWRGTASGNTIYF; DNA: TGTGCCTGGAGAGGGACAGCCTCTGGAAACACCATATATTTT; D: TRBD1; V: TRBV30; size: -; J: TRBJ1-3
CDR3: CASSYSAGGVYEQYF; DNA: TGTGCCAGCAGTTACTCCGCGGGGGGGGTTTACGAGCAGTACTTC; D: TRBD2; V: TRBV6-5; size: few; J: TRBJ2-7
CDR3: CASQGANTGELFF; DNA: TGTGCCAGCCAGGGGGCGAACACCGGGGAGCTGTTTTTT; D: TRBD1; V: TRBV9; size: -; J: TRBJ2-2
CDR3: CASSPPGLAGSETQYF; DNA: TGTGCCAGCTCACCACCGGGACTAGCGGGTTCAGAGACCCAGTACTTC; D: TRBD2; V: TRBV18; size: -; J: TRBJ2-5
CDR3: CASTNTGSQGTQYF; DNA: TGTGCCAGCACCAATACAGGGAGTCAAGGGACCCAGTACTTC; D: -; V: TRBV6-6; size: few; J: TRBJ2-5
CDR3: CASSLPPRLAGVINEQYF; DNA: TGTGCCAGCAGCTTACCCCCACGACTAGCGGGAGTGATAAACGAGCAGTACTTC; D: TRBD2; V: TRBV7-9; size: -; J: TRBJ2-7